This T cell receptor beta chain was recovered during a study of control samples from healthy donors and cancer patients. From germline, CDR1 is ENHRY and CDR2 SYGVKD. The J segment lost 1 base and the V segment lost 6 bases, leaving 3 bases of the junction unmatched. This CDR3 comprises 14 residues. The data were produced by immunoSEQ multiplex PCR, yet TCRdb's version contains in-frame clones alone and is incomplete. Of 150,000 to 200,000 clones in the sample, 70% to 90% are singletons; the top ten hold more than 10%. Sequenced: blood. The clonotype originates from a man aged 25 to 40 in good health. The V and J genes are TRBV10-3 and TRBJ2-3, with 8 bases aligning to TRBD1. CDR3 protein: CAIRGTGRTDTQYF. As DNA, the CDR3 is TGTGCCATCAGGGGGACAGGACGCACAGATACGCAGTATTTT.